This entry describes one T cell receptor (beta chain). Its antigen is not known. The data were produced by immunoSEQ multiplex PCR, yet TCRdb's version contains in-frame clones alone and is incomplete. The profile shows some 4,200 clones, about 90% of them singletons. These data belong to a study of brain metastases from non-small cell lung cancer. Study-level results: TCR repertoires overlapped largely between brain metastases and matched primaries. Brain metastases had lower T-cell infiltration than primary tumors. In approximately 60% of brain metastases, T-cell clones were expanded compared with matched primary tumors.

Trimming at V came to 4 bases and at J to 6 bases, leaving 10 bases not matched to a gene. CDR3 size: 15 residues. Germline CDR1 reads MDHEN; CDR2 reads SYDVKM. This clonotype was obtained from a donor at least 40 years old with non-small cell lung cancer. Sequenced material: primary lung tumor tissue. The chain employs TRBV28 and TRBJ1-1; TRBD1 matches at 8 bases. Here the CDR3 reads CASSYTRTGRAEAFF. CDR3 in DNA: TGTGCCAGCAGTTACACTCGGACAGGGAGGGCTGAAGCTTTCTTT.